This is a list of T cell receptor beta chains from one sample in a study of shared clonotypes between healthy human individuals. TCRdb's copy holds only in-frame clones and misses some; the assay was immunoSEQ multiplex PCR. The sample lists roughly 550,000 clones; about 95% were seen once. Sequenced input: naive CD8+ T cells sorted from blood. The receptors come from a woman in her 30s in good health. Each CDR3 is given with its conserved first and last residue. The order of the fields is D gene, J gene, V gene, clone size, CDR3 DNA, CDR3 protein. A D gene is named only where the DNA matches it firmly. Rows may omit the clone size; those that give it use once, few, many or a size class.

d_gene: -
j_gene: TRBJ2-2
v_gene: TRBV27
abundance: -
CDR3nt: TGTGCCAGCAGTTTCTTAAAGTCCGACAGAGTCGGGGAGCTGTTTTTT
CDR3aa: CASSFLKSDRVGELFF

d_gene: TRBD2
j_gene: TRBJ2-1
v_gene: TRBV5-1
abundance: -
CDR3nt: TGCGCCAGCAGCCCGGAGGCTAGCGGCTACAATGAGCAGTTCTTC
CDR3aa: CASSPEASGYNEQFF

d_gene: -
j_gene: TRBJ2-7
v_gene: TRBV10-3
abundance: -
CDR3nt: TGTGCCATCAGTCCTTCAGGGACCTTCGAGTCCTACGAGCAGTACTTC
CDR3aa: CAISPSGTFESYEQYF

d_gene: TRBD1
j_gene: TRBJ2-7
v_gene: TRBV7-7
abundance: -
CDR3nt: TGTGCCAGCAGCTTAGTCTCGGGACAGGGTTACGAGCAGTACTTC
CDR3aa: CASSLVSGQGYEQYF

d_gene: -
j_gene: TRBJ2-1
v_gene: TRBV13
abundance: -
CDR3nt: TGTGCCAGCAGGGAGACTAGTAGCAATGAGCAGTTCTTC
CDR3aa: CASRETSSNEQFF

d_gene: -
j_gene: TRBJ2-5
v_gene: TRBV28
abundance: -
CDR3nt: TGTGCCAGCAGCCTAGGAGCGGAGACCCAGTACTTC
CDR3aa: CASSLGAETQYF

d_gene: TRBD2
j_gene: TRBJ2-3
v_gene: TRBV5-4
abundance: -
CDR3nt: TGTGCCAGCAGCTTCTCTCTCGGGAGGCCCAACATGGATACGCAGTATTTT
CDR3aa: CASSFSLGRPNMDTQYF

d_gene: TRBD2
j_gene: TRBJ2-7
v_gene: TRBV2
abundance: -
CDR3nt: TGTGCCAGCAGTGAAGCGCTCGTAGGGCTAGCGGGAGAGAACGAGCAGTACTTC
CDR3aa: CASSEALVGLAGENEQYF

d_gene: -
j_gene: TRBJ2-5
v_gene: TRBV28
abundance: -
CDR3nt: TGTGCCAGCAGTTTCCAACTCGACCCAAAGCGGGAGACCCAGTACTTC
CDR3aa: CASSFQLDPKRETQYF

d_gene: -
j_gene: TRBJ2-6
v_gene: TRBV19
abundance: once
CDR3nt: TGTGCCAGTACCCCCCAGGGTGCAGGGGCCAACGTCCTGACTTTC
CDR3aa: CASTPQGAGANVLTF

d_gene: -
j_gene: TRBJ2-4
v_gene: TRBV9
abundance: -
CDR3nt: TGTGCCAGCAGCGTAGGGCCCGGAGTTGGCATTCAGTACTTC
CDR3aa: CASSVGPGVGIQYF

d_gene: TRBD1
j_gene: TRBJ1-5
v_gene: TRBV27
abundance: -
CDR3nt: TGTGCCAGCAGTTTCGTGGACAGGGGCGGGATTCGACCCCAGCATTTT
CDR3aa: CASSFVDRGGIRPQHF

d_gene: -
j_gene: TRBJ2-1
v_gene: TRBV27
abundance: -
CDR3nt: TGTGCCAGCAGTTTTTTCGGCAATGAGCAGTTCTTC
CDR3aa: CASSFFGNEQFF

d_gene: -
j_gene: TRBJ1-4
v_gene: TRBV11-3
abundance: once
CDR3nt: TGTGCCAGCAGCTTAGACGGGACGCCCGCGAAGGTTAATGAAAAACTGTTTTTT
CDR3aa: CASSLDGTPAKVNEKLFF

d_gene: TRBD2
j_gene: TRBJ2-7
v_gene: TRBV2
abundance: -
CDR3nt: TGTGCCAGCAGCGCCGGGACTAGCTTCGACTACGAGCAGTACTTC
CDR3aa: CASSAGTSFDYEQYF

d_gene: -
j_gene: TRBJ2-7
v_gene: TRBV4-1
abundance: -
CDR3nt: TGCGCCAGCAGCCAAGATCCTCCAGAAATCGCCTACGAGCAGTACTTC
CDR3aa: CASSQDPPEIAYEQYF

d_gene: -
j_gene: TRBJ1-3
v_gene: TRBV25-1
abundance: -
CDR3nt: TGTGCCAGCAGTGAGGGGGCTTTAAACTCTGGAAACACCATATATTTT
CDR3aa: CASSEGALNSGNTIYF

d_gene: -
j_gene: TRBJ2-3
v_gene: TRBV2
abundance: -
CDR3nt: TGTGCCAGCAAGGACGGAGGGGAAGATACGCAGTATTTT
CDR3aa: CASKDGGEDTQYF